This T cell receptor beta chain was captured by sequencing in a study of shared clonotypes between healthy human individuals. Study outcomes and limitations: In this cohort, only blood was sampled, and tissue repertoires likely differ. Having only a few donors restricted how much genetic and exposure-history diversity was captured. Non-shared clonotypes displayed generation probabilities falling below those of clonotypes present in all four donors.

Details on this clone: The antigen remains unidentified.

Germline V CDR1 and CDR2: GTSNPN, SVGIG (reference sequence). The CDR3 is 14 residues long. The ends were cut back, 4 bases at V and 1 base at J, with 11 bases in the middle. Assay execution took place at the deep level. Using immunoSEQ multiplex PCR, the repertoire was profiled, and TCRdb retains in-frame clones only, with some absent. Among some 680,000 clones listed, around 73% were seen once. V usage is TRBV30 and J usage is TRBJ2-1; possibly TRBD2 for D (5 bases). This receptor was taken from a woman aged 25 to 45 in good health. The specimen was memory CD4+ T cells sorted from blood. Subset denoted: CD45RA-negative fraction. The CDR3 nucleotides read TGTGCCTGGACAGGAGGAGGTTCCTACAATGAGCAGTTCTTC. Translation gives CAWTGGGSYNEQFF.